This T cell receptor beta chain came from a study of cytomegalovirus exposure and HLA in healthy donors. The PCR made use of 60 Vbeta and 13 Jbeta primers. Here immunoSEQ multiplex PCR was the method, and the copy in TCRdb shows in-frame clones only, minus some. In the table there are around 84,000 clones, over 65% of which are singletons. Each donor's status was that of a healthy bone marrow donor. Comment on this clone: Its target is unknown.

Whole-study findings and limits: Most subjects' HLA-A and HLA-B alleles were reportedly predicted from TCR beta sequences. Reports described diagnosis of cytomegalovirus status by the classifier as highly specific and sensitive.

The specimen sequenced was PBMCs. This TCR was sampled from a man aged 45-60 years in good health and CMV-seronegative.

The CDR3 region is CASTRLAGVYEQYF. DNA of the CDR3: TGTGCCAGCACCAGACTAGCGGGGGTCTACGAGCAGTACTTC. This chain connects TRBV5-6 to TRBJ2-7; the match to TRBD2 covers 12 bases. Trimming took 6 bases from V and 3 from J; bases not matched to a gene: 4. Germline-derived CDR1 and CDR2 are SGHDT and YYEEEE. The CDR3 consists of 14 residues.